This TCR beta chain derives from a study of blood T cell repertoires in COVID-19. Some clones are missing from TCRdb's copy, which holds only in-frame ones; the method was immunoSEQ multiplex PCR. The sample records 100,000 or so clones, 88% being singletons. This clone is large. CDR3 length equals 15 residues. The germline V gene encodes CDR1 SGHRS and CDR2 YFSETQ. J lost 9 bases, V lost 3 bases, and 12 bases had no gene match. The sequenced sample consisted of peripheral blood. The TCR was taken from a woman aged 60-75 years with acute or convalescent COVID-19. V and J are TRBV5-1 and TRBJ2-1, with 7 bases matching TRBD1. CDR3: CASSWGARPGGEQFF. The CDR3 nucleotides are TGCGCCAGCAGCTGGGGTGCGCGGCCAGGGGGTGAGCAGTTCTTC.